This record concerns one T cell receptor (beta chain) sequence. These data come from a study of blood T cell repertoires in COVID-19. Study as a whole: The origin of the acute and convalescent COVID-19 samples was the United States, Italy and Spain. The cDNA or gDNA used as material had been derived from T cells, B-cell-depleted T cells, or PBMCs.

Original processing methods: Amplified reference gene primers provided the basis for estimating nucleated cell counts. TCRdb's copy holds only in-frame clones and misses some; the assay was immunoSEQ multiplex PCR. For V, J and clone size, that table is used; D and trimming come from the DNA. There are around 100,000 clones in the sample; almost 80% occur only once, and roughly a third lies in the top ten. Germline loops: CDR1 MNHEY, CDR2 SMNVEV (reference sequence). The CDR3 runs to 17 residues. Unmatched junction bases numbered 9, after V lost 3 bases and J lost 3 bases. Sequenced sample: peripheral blood. The clonotype was recovered from a man between 65 and 80 years old with active or convalescent COVID-19. The chain joins TRBV27 to TRBJ1-2; 11 bases are a match to TRBD1. The CDR3 DNA is TGTGCCAGCAGTTTTCGGACAGGGGGCGGAAATGACTATGGCTACACCTTC. Residues: CASSFRTGGGNDYGYTF.